The 18 T cell receptor beta chains in this list originate from one sample, sequenced in a study of T cell responses to AZD1222 COVID-19 vaccine. This table comes from immunoSEQ multiplex PCR, and its TCRdb copy is limited to in-frame clones, with some not included. Of about 99,000 clones detected, roughly nine tenths appear once; the ten largest clones hold 2.5% to 4%. The material was peripheral blood, obtained 28 days after the second dose of the MenACWY control vaccine. The receptors shown here come from an adult who received the MenACWY meningococcal vaccine as a control.

V usage is TRBV6-5 and J usage is TRBJ1-1; 9 bases are a match to TRBD1. The germline CDR1 and CDR2 sequences are MNHEY and SVGAGI. With V trimmed by 6 bases and J by 4 bases, 9 bases remained unmatched. The length of the CDR3 is 15 residues. The CDR3 protein is CASRTQTGGITEAFF. DNA for the CDR3: TGTGCCAGCAGAACCCAGACAGGGGGGATCACTGAAGCTTTCTTT.

The J gene is TRBJ1-4, the V gene TRBV4-3; TRBD1 matches 10 bases. In germline, CDR1 is LGHNA, CDR2 YSLEER. Unmatched junction bases numbered 4, after V lost 3 bases and J lost 6 bases. The CDR3 is 15 residues long. CDR3 bases: TGCGCCAGCAGCCAGGTCGGGACAGGGGATGAAAAACTGTTTTTT. Protein sequence: CASSQVGTGDEKLFF.

The rearrangement uses TRBV6-1 and TRBJ2-1, with a weak D call TRBD1 (7 bases). Germline loops: CDR1 MNHNS, CDR2 SASEGT. There are 15 residues in the CDR3. Trimming took off 3 bases at V and 4 bases at J, with 13 bases between the two ends. The CDR3 region has the DNA TGTGCCAGCAGTGAGGAGGGGGCAAGATACAATGAGCAGTTCTTC. Encoded protein: CASSEEGARYNEQFF.

The CDR3 nucleotides are TGCAGCGTTGGAACAGGGGGGGGTGGCTACACCTTC. As protein: CSVGTGGGGYTF. The gene calls are TRBV29-1 and TRBJ1-2; 8 bases map to TRBD1. CDR3 length: 12 amino acids. The ends lost 4 bases at V and 7 bases at J; junction bases unmatched: 5. Germline lookup yields CDR1 SQVTM and CDR2 ANQGSEA.

The chain employs TRBV11-1 and TRBJ2-7, with a tentative D call TRBD2 (5 bases). The germline V gene has CDR1 SGHAT and CDR2 FQDESV (reference sequence). This CDR3 spans 15 amino acids. V was cut by 6 bases and J by 1 base, with 16 bases left in between. CDR3 nucleotide sequence: TGTGCCAGCAGTTCTAACGGAGGCTATTCCTACGAGCAGTACTTC. Protein sequence: CASSSNGGYSYEQYF. Using reference TRBV11-1 and TRBJ2-7 for the parts outside the CDR3, the full variable domain is EAEVAQSPRYKITEKSQAVAFWCDPISGHATLYWYRQILGQGPELLVQFQDESVVDDSQLPKDRFSAERLKGVDSTLKIQPAELGDSAMYLCASSSNGGYSYEQYFGPGTRLTVT.

This clone has more than one count but fewer than ten. V is TRBV5-1 and J is TRBJ1-2; D unresolved. The germline CDR1 and CDR2 sequences are SGHRS and YFSETQ. CDR3 length: 16 amino acids. V was shortened by 0 bases and J by 3 bases, with 15 bases between the two germline ends. The CDR3 nucleotides are TGCGCCAGCAGCTTGGCCGCCGGACCCTTTTACTATGGCTACACCTTC. Translating gives CASSLAAGPFYYGYTF.

This chain connects TRBV7-2 to TRBJ1-5; tentatively, D is TRBD1 (5 bases). V gave up 8 bases and J gave up 1 base, with 9 bases separating them. CDR1 is SGHTA, CDR2 FQGNSA, per germline. The CDR3 runs 13 residues. The CDR3 is CASGTVSNQPQHF. The CDR3 DNA follows: TGTGCCAGCGGGACCGTGAGCAATCAGCCCCAGCATTTT. Full variable domain (remainder filled in from reference TRBV7-2 and TRBJ1-5): GAGVSQSPSNKVTEKGKDVELRCDPISGHTALYWYRQSLGQGLEFLIYFQGNSAPDKSGLPSDRFSAERTGGSVSTLTIQRTQQEDSAVYLCASGTVSNQPQHFGDGTRLSIL.

The chain is built from TRBV9 and TRBJ2-3, with a possible D match to TRBD1 (6 bases). Trimming removed 3 bases from V and 1 base from J, with 12 bases in between. This CDR3 region has 15 residues. The V gene's germline CDR1 is SGDLS and CDR2 YYNGEE. The CDR3 spells CASSANRDRTDTQYF. The DNA for the CDR3 is TGTGCCAGCAGCGCCAACAGGGACCGCACAGATACGCAGTATTTT.

This clone was seen only once. The chain links TRBV6-7 to TRBJ1-6; weak D call: TRBD1 (5 bases). TRBV6-7 is assigned to the ORF class and has an uncertain function. The V gene lost 0 bases and the J gene lost 4 bases, with 13 bases spanning the gap. CDR3 size: 17 residues. CDR3: CASSYSPGMPYNSPLHF. DNA for the CDR3: TGTGCCAGCAGTTACTCGCCAGGGATGCCTTATAATTCACCCCTCCACTTT.

DNA for the CDR3: TGTGCCAGCAGCTTAGTTGGGGCAGGGTTTTCTGAGACCCAGTACTTC. This sequence encodes CASSLVGAGFSETQYF. The rearrangement joins TRBV7-2 to TRBJ2-5; a possible D gene is TRBD1 (5 bases). Germline CDR1 is SGHTA and CDR2 is FQGNSA. V lost 1 base and J 5 bases, leaving 17 bases between the germline ends. The CDR3 runs 16 residues.

This chain joins TRBV13 and TRBJ2-5; either TRBD1 or TRBD2 may fit D (6 bases each). Trimming pared 5 bases from V and 5 bases from J, leaving 12 bases between. CDR1 and CDR2 (germline): PRHDT, FYEKMQ (reference sequence). The CDR3 covers 13 residues. This CDR3 is CASSKGGWETQYF. CDR3 nucleotide sequence: TGTGCCAGCAGCAAAGGGGGGTGGGAGACCCAGTACTTC.

V is TRBV10-3 and J is TRBJ1-2; a possible D gene is TRBD1 (6 bases). V dropped 2 bases and J dropped 6 bases, with 13 bases sitting between them. This CDR3 has 14 residues. Germline CDR1 reads ENHRY; CDR2 reads SYGVKD. Written as DNA, the CDR3 is TGTGCCATCAGTGAGGGACAGCCGTGGAATGGCTACACCTTC. Protein sequence: CAISEGQPWNGYTF.

The rearrangement joins TRBV19 to TRBJ2-6; D not certain. CDR3 length equals 16 residues. Trimming stripped 5 bases from V and 0 bases from J, with 11 bases between. Germline lookup yields CDR1 LNHDA and CDR2 SQIVND (reference sequence). CDR3 amino acids: CASSVLFSSGANVLTF. DNA of the CDR3: TGTGCCAGTAGTGTACTGTTCAGCTCTGGGGCCAACGTCCTGACTTTC. Filled out from reference TRBV19 and TRBJ2-6, the complete variable domain reads DGGITQSPKYLFRKEGQNVTLSCEQNLNHDAMYWYRQDPGQGLRLIYYSQIVNDFQKGDIAEGYSVSREKKESFPLTVTSAQKNPTAFYLCASSVLFSSGANVLTFGAGSRLTVL.

This rearrangement joins TRBV6-2 or TRBV6-3 to TRBJ2-7, with D maybe TRBD1 (5 bases). Between the trimmed V and J ends, which lost 0 bases and 2 bases, there was a span of 14 bases. The V gene's germline CDR1 is MNHEY and CDR2 SVGEGT. CDR3 length equals 16 residues. The CDR3 loop is CASSYSPSTVAYEQYF. CDR3 nucleotide sequence: TGTGCCAGCAGTTACTCCCCATCGACAGTCGCCTACGAGCAGTACTTC.

This clone is a singleton in its sample. This chain uses TRBV28 with TRBJ2-3, with TRBD1 matching over 12 bases. The germline V gene has CDR1 MDHEN and CDR2 SYDVKM. This CDR3 has 15 amino acids. With V trimmed by 6 bases and J by 2 bases, 3 bases remained unmatched. CDR3 sequence: CASSRDRGLTDTQYF. The CDR3 nucleotides read TGTGCCAGCAGCCGGGACAGGGGGCTCACAGATACGCAGTATTTT.

A word on this clone: The sample carries other DNA sequences with the same CDR3. The V gene is TRBV7-9, the J gene TRBJ1-5; no definite D call. Deletions cut 4 bases from V and 1 base from J, with 11 bases between. The CDR3 is 15 amino acids. Germline V CDR1 and CDR2: SEHNR, FQNEAQ (reference sequence). In DNA form, the CDR3 reads TGTGCCAGCAGCTCTACTGGCGGGAGCAATCAGCCCCAGCATTTT. Its translation: CASSSTGGSNQPQHF.

The chain's CDR3 is CASSLGWAGDEDGYTF. Here the CDR3 DNA reads TGTGCCAGCAGCTTGGGGTGGGCGGGGGATGAAGATGGCTACACCTTC. This chain joins TRBV5-5 and TRBJ1-2; D is possibly TRBD1 (5 bases). CDR3 length equals 16 residues. In germline, CDR1 is SGHKS, CDR2 YYEKEE (reference sequence). V was shortened by 0 bases and J by 6 bases, with 18 bases between the two germline ends.

The chain joins TRBV6-4 to TRBJ2-2; 9 nucleotides align to TRBD2. The trim removed 4 bases at V and 4 bases at J, leaving 7 bases unmatched. Germline loops: CDR1 MRHNA, CDR2 SNTAGT. This CDR3 is 16 amino acids long. The CDR3: CASSVLAGATTGELFF. Here the CDR3 DNA reads TGTGCCAGCAGTGTCTTAGCGGGGGCTACCACCGGGGAGCTGTTTTTT.